The clone carrying this T cell receptor (beta chain) was picked up many times. Antigen specificity is unknown. This sample stems from a study of Graves' ophthalmopathy and Graves' hyperthyroidism. Study-level background: Specimen type is peripheral blood, obtained at initial diagnosis before any treatment.

Broader study findings: Clonotypes were expanded in thyroid at above 0.001 frequency, and most also appeared in blood.

The length of the CDR3 is 13 residues. V lost 6 bases to trimming and J lost 6 bases; unmatched junction nucleotides: 3. Enrolled hyperthyroidism patients had a new diagnosis, a duration under 2 months, and an age of 18 to 65. A volume of over 9 ml of fresh peripheral blood supplied the PBMCs. Amplification of the TCR beta CDR3 regions used RNA transcripts (as template). Amplification began with first-round RT-PCR using HTBI primers, then second-round multiplex PCR was performed. Using its own MiXCR run on the multiplex PCR reads, TCRdb lists one record per CDR3 protein. The sample contains roughly 400,000 distinct CDR3 sequences, 17% of which appear only once.

The sequenced sample was peripheral blood. The clonotype comes from an adult woman with stable Graves' hyperthyroidism. V is TRBV12-3 or TRBV12-4 and J is TRBJ2-7; 12 positions match TRBD2. The CDR3 DNA reads TGTGCCAGCAGCTTACTAGCGGGGGGCGAGCAGTACTTC. Its translation is CASSLLAGGEQYF.